This TCR beta chain was sequenced for a study of cytomegalovirus exposure and HLA in healthy donors. Findings of the study overall: It was reported in a later analysis that an Asian-associated ancestry cluster showed fewer N-insertions than the 666-donor mean. TCR beta V segments were, for the most part, productive about 87% or about 30% of the time in an earlier analysis. A few chains linked to CMV were shown in vitro to be specific for CMV antigens.

Donors sampled were nominally healthy, though unrecorded immune exposures were likely. In the case of this clone: Its antigen is currently unknown.

PCR amplification relied on 60 Vbeta primers (plus 13 Jbeta primers). Profiled with immunoSEQ multiplex PCR; TCRdb holds only in-frame clones, not every one. The sample has around 170,000 clones; approximately 73% are singletons. The germline V gene has CDR1 SNHLY and CDR2 FYNNEI. Trimming removed 8 bases from V and 15 bases from J; junction bases left unmatched: 10. The CDR3 extends over 14 amino acids. Sequencing was performed on PBMCs. V is TRBV2 and J is TRBJ2-1; 16 bases line up with TRBD2. This receptor was identified in a woman aged 30 to 39 in good health and CMV-seropositive. The CDR3 loop is CASSGTSGGVLRFF. The CDR3 DNA is TGTGCCAGCTCGGGGACTAGCGGGGGGGTCCTGAGGTTCTTC. The full variable domain, its missing parts supplied by reference TRBV2 and TRBJ2-1, is EPEVTQTPSHQVTQMGQEVILRCVPISNHLYFYWYRQILGQKVEFLVSFYNNEISEKSEIFDDQFSVERPDGSNFTLKIRSTKLEDSAMYFCASSGTSGGVLRFFGPGTRLTVL.